Below, 6 T cell receptor beta chains from the same sample are listed, as sequenced in a study of blood T cell repertoires in COVID-19. Repertoires were generated with immunoSEQ multiplex PCR, while TCRdb's copy carries only in-frame clones and drops some. The table shows about 160,000 clones, with 76% occurring only once. Sample: peripheral blood. These receptor sequences come from a woman of 80 years or more with acute or convalescent COVID-19.

The chain combines TRBV30 with TRBJ1-4; D gene unclear. V was pared by 0 bases and J by 8 bases, with 13 bases between. CDR1 and CDR2 from the germline V gene are GTSNPN and SVGIG (reference sequence). This CDR3 contains 14 residues. DNA of the CDR3: TGTGCCTGGAGTGTCCCCCCCGGGGTAGAAAAACTGTTTTTT. It is translated as CAWSVPPGVEKLFF.

V usage is TRBV4-3 and J usage is TRBJ1-2; D is unclear. CDR3 size: 16 residues. Germline V gene lookup returns CDR1 LGHNA and CDR2 YSLEER. V lost 4 bases and J 6 bases, leaving 21 bases between the germline ends. The CDR3 DNA is TGCGCCAGCAGCCCCTCTGCTGCGGTGAAGATGAATGGCTACACCTTC. It encodes CASSPSAAVKMNGYTF.

This clone was detected a few times. CDR3 sequence (DNA): TGTGCCAGCAGCTTCTCTCAGGGGGCCTCCTACGAGCAGTACTTC. Its protein product is CASSFSQGASYEQYF. The chain couples TRBV5-5 to TRBJ2-7, with 8 positions matching TRBD1. The CDR3 consists of 15 residues. With 2 bases clipped from V and 0 bases from J, the junction kept 4 bases outside the gene matches. Germline CDR1 SGHKS, CDR2 YYEKEE (reference sequence).

The rearrangement links TRBV5-6 to TRBJ2-1, with D uncertain. Germline loops: CDR1 SGHDT, CDR2 YYEEEE. V dropped 1 base and J dropped 0 bases, with 11 bases sitting between them. The CDR3 is 16 residues long. The CDR3 DNA is TGTGCCAGCAGCTTGAGAACACAGAGCTCCTACAATGAGCAGTTCTTC. It encodes CASSLRTQSSYNEQFF.

The chain couples TRBV19 to TRBJ1-5, with D possibly TRBD1 on 6 matching bases. V shed 7 bases and J shed 0 bases, with 13 bases lying between them. The CDR3 spans 15 residues. Looked up from germline, CDR1 is LNHDA and CDR2 is SQIVND (reference sequence). The CDR3, as DNA: TGTGCCAGTACCCGGACAGAAAATAGCAATCAGCCCCAGCATTTT. This sequence encodes CASTRTENSNQPQHF.

The V gene is TRBV6-2 or TRBV6-3, the J gene TRBJ2-7, with 10 bases aligning to TRBD2. Looked up from germline, CDR1 is MNHEY and CDR2 is SVGEGT. CDR3 size: 14 residues. The ends lost 5 bases at V and 4 bases at J; junction bases unmatched: 5. CDR3 region: CASSRTSGPYEQYF. CDR3 DNA sequence: TGTGCCAGCAGTCGGACTAGCGGACCTTACGAGCAGTACTTC.